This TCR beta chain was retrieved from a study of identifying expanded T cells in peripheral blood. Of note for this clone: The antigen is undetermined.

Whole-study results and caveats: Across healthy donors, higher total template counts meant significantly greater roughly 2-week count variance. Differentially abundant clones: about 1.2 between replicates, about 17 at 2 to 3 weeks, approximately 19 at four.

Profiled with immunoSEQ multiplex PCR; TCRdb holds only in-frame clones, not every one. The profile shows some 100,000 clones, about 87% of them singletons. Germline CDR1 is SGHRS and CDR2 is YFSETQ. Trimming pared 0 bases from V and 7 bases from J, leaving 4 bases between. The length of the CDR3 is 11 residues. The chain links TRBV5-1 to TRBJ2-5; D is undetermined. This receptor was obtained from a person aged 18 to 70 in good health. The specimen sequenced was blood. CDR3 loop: CASSLGGTQYF. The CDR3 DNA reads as TGCGCCAGCAGCTTGGGGGGGACCCAGTACTTC.